This passage covers 21 T cell receptor beta chains from one sample sequenced in a study of tumor-infiltrating lymphocytes in primary liver carcinoma. Unsorted whole blood supplied the blood RNA, and germline DNA was isolated too. Starting material of 450 to 500 ng total RNA yielded TCR beta cDNA via a constant-region primer. Slightly modified ARM-PCR served as the procedure for the TCR beta libraries. These libraries came from three rounds of nested multiplex PCR. Researchers ran the first two PCR rounds for roughly 10 cycles each with TRBV1-TRBV30 forward primers and a C-beta reverse primer. TCRdb reanalysed the multiplex PCR reads using MiXCR and keeps one entry per CDR3 protein. The sample has almost 200,000 distinct CDR3 sequences, approximately 64% seen once. Sample: peripheral blood. Source of these receptors: a woman aged 55-69 years with primary liver carcinoma and hepatitis B virus infection.

Only one count was recorded for this clonotype. This may stem from a read error, because a much larger clone lies one nucleotide away. The chain recombines TRBV5-4 with TRBJ2-3; a possible D gene is TRBD2 (5 bases). This CDR3 contains 12 residues. Germline CDR1 SGHNT, CDR2 YYREEE (reference sequence). In DNA form, the CDR3 reads TGTGCCAGCAGCCCCTCCCGGGATAAGCAGTATTTT. It specifies CASSPSRDKQYF. The full variable domain, completed using reference TRBV5-4 and TRBJ2-3, is ETGVTQSPTHLIKTRGQQVTLRCSSQSGHNTVSWYQQALGQGPQFIFQYYREEENGRGNFPPRFSGLQFPNYSSELNVNALELDDSALYLCASSPSRDKQYFGPGTRLTVL.

About this clonotype: One end of the junction is discordant with germline, which a read error may explain. The CDR3 is CASSRGWTSGPPNPF. CDR3 nucleotides: TGTGCCAGCAGCCGAGGGTGGACTAGCGGGCCGCCGAACCCTTTC. The rearrangement links TRBV7-2 to TRBJ2-1; TRBD2 aligns across 11 bases. The CDR3 runs to 15 residues. From germline, CDR1 is SGHTA and CDR2 FQGNSA. Complete variable domain (other parts from reference TRBV7-2 and TRBJ2-1): GAGVSQSPSNKVTEKGKDVELRCDPISGHTALYWYRQSLGQGLEFLIYFQGNSAPDKSGLPSDRFSAERTGGSVSTLTIQRTQQEDSAVYLCASSRGWTSGPPNPFGPGTRLTVL.

This clonotype occurred many times. J is TRBJ2-3 and V is TRBV6-5, with a tentative D call TRBD1 (5 bases). Trimming cost V 2 bases and J 4 bases, with 10 bases left between them. CDR1 and CDR2 (germline): MNHEY, SVGAGI. The CDR3 length is 14 residues. The CDR3 bases are TGTGCCAGCAGTTACGGCAGGGCGGCAGATACGCAGTATTTT. Protein product: CASSYGRAADTQYF.

As regards this clonotype: A much bigger clone sits one base away, suggesting this may be a read error. The chain employs TRBV4-2 and TRBJ1-5, with D uncertain. The CDR3 is made up of 15 amino acids. Germline V gene sequence: CDR1 LGHNA, CDR2 YNFKEQ. With 1 base removed from V and 3 bases from J, the gap between germline ends came to 10 bases. In nucleotides, the CDR3 is TGTGCCAGCAGCCAAGGGGGTTTGGACAATCAGCCCCAGCATTTT. Translating gives CASSQGGLDNQPQHF.

Worth noting for this clonotype: A junction boundary mismatches the germline segment, possibly from a read error. The chain recombines TRBV12-3 or TRBV12-4 with TRBJ1-3; the D gene is possibly TRBD1 (5 bases). The CDR3 loop spans 12 amino acids. Here the CDR3 DNA reads TGTGCCAACAGGTACACAGGAAACACCGTATATTTT. Amino acids: CANRYTGNTVYF.

A word on this clonotype: One base away lies a much larger clone, so this may be a sequencing read error. This sequence joins TRBV7-8 and TRBJ2-1; D might be TRBD1 or TRBD2, each matching 5 bases. Trimming took 2 bases from V and 11 from J, leaving 16 bases between them. Germline V CDR1 and CDR2: SGHVS, FQNEAQ. The CDR3 totals 14 residues. The CDR3 loop reads CASSLSSGPDKQFF. CDR3 nucleotides: TGTGCCAGCAGCTTATCCTCGGGACCGGATAAGCAGTTCTTC.

Notes on this clonotype: A read error is possible here, since a much larger clone lies one base away. This rearrangement joins TRBV10-3 to TRBJ1-1; no reliable D call. Germline CDR1 and CDR2: ENHRY and SYGVKD. CDR3 size: 15 residues. The V and J ends lost 7 bases and 1 base respectively, with 16 bases between them. The CDR3 DNA is TGTGCCATCAATAATCTGAAGGGTAGGAACACTGAAGCTTTCTTT. As protein: CAINNLKGRNTEAFF.

This clonotype was detected only once. A single base separates this from a much larger clone, so it may be a read error. J is TRBJ2-5 and V is TRBV5-6; possible D gene TRBD1, 5 bases. The CDR3 length is 17 residues. Germline values: CDR1 SGHDT, CDR2 YYEEEE. Trimming cost V 1 base and J 2 bases, with 18 bases left between them. For the CDR3, the DNA is TGTGCCAGCAGCTTGTCCAGGGCAGATTTCCAACAAGAGACCCAGTACTTC. Protein product: CASSLSRADFQQETQYF.

About this clonotype itself: A read error may explain this, as a much larger clone is one base away. The CDR3 here is CASSLNPGGYGELFF. CDR3 DNA: TGTGCCAGCAGCTTAAATCCAGGGGGCTACGGGGAGCTGTTTTTT. J is TRBJ2-2 and V is TRBV6-1; 8 positions agree with TRBD1. The V gene end was trimmed by 6 bases and the J gene end by 7 bases; junction bases not matched to a gene: 10. Germline-derived CDR1 and CDR2 are MNHNS and SASEGT. There are 15 residues in the CDR3.

This clonotype was observed once. The rearrangement uses TRBV11-3 and TRBJ2-1; 12 bases fit TRBD2. The CDR3 consists of 20 residues. V shed 6 bases, J shed 3 bases, and the junction held 18 bases outside the gene matches. Germline V CDR1 and CDR2: SGHNT, YENEEA. The CDR3, as DNA: TGTGCCAGCAGTCGACAACTAGCGGGAGGATTTTTAATCTTCTACAATGAGCAGTTCTTC. Amino acid sequence: CASSRQLAGGFLIFYNEQFF.

This clonotype has only one observation. This sequence may be a read error, since a much larger clone differs from it by one base. The V gene is TRBV12-3 or TRBV12-4, the J gene TRBJ2-1, with 9 positions matching TRBD1. The CDR3 loop spans 20 amino acids. The CDR3, as DNA: TGTGCCAGCAGCCCTCCCCCGGGACAGGGAGGGCGAAGCTCCTACAATGAGGAGTTCTTC. Its protein is CASSPPPGQGGRSSYNEEFF.

The CDR3 DNA reads TGTGCCAGCAGTACCAGCACGGTGGACTACAATGAGCAGTTCTTC. It specifies CASSTSTVDYNEQFF. V is TRBV11-2 and J is TRBJ2-1; D call uncertain. V lost 6 bases and J 3 bases, leaving 15 bases between the germline ends. Germline-derived CDR1 and CDR2 are SGHAT and FQNNGV. The length of the CDR3 is 15 residues.

As for this clonotype: A much larger clonotype is one base distant, so this may be a read error. The chain uses TRBV29-1 and TRBJ1-1; D is ambiguous. V was clipped by 7 bases and J by 5 bases, with 11 bases between them. Per germline, CDR1 SQVTM and CDR2 ANQGSEA. The CDR3 extends over 11 amino acids. The CDR3 coding sequence is TGCAGCGCTTCCTATCGGACTGAAGCTTTCTTT. Translated: CSASYRTEAFF.

Notes on this clonotype: At one end, the junction sequence differs from germline, possibly due to a read error. The chain is built from TRBV4-2 and TRBJ1-1; 7 nucleotides line up with TRBD1. The CDR3 consists of 15 residues. Looked up from germline, CDR1 is LGHNA and CDR2 is YNFKEQ. CDR3 nucleotide sequence: TGTACCAGCAGCCAAGGGGAGCAGGGGGGCACTGAAGCTTTCTTT. Its protein is CTSSQGEQGGTEAFF.

This clonotype was seen just once. A much larger clone sits a single nucleotide away, making a read error possible. The rearrangement uses TRBV5-4 and TRBJ1-1; D is uncertain. The CDR3 is 14 amino acids. Per the germline V gene, CDR1 is SGHNT and CDR2 is YYREEE (reference sequence). CDR3 amino acids: CVSSPSTENTEAFF. In nucleotides, the CDR3 is TGTGTCAGCAGCCCTAGTACAGAGAACACTGAAGCTTTCTTT.

This clonotype was observed many times. The chain recombines TRBV5-1 with TRBJ2-2; 10 nucleotides match TRBD2. V gave up 1 base and J gave up 4 bases; unmatched junction bases: 1. Germline V gene data show CDR1 as SGHRS and CDR2 as YFSETQ. The CDR3 runs to 15 residues. Here the CDR3 DNA reads TGCGCCAGCAGCTTGACTAGCGGGGTCACCGGGGAGCTGTTTTTT. This sequence encodes CASSLTSGVTGELFF.

This clonotype has a handful of counts. The chain uses TRBV5-1 and TRBJ2-2; D unresolved. This CDR3 contains 11 residues. Germline loops: CDR1 SGHRS, CDR2 YFSETQ. V was cut by 4 bases and J by 4 bases, with 2 bases left in between. This CDR3 reads CASSVTGELFF. The CDR3 DNA reads as TGCGCCAGCAGCGTCACCGGGGAGCTGTTTTTT.

With respect to this clonotype: A junction end diverges from the germline sequence, so it may reflect a read error. This sequence joins TRBV6-1 and TRBJ1-2, with D unresolved. The CDR3 has 13 amino acids. Germline V CDR1 and CDR2: MNHNS, SASEGT. CDR3 DNA: TGTGCCAGCAGTCGGGAGGCTAACTATAGCTACACCTTC. This sequence encodes CASSREANYSYTF.

V is TRBV30 and J is TRBJ2-1; the D call may be TRBD1 or TRBD2 (5 bases each). There are 14 residues in the CDR3. Germline CDR1 reads GTSNPN; CDR2 reads SVGIG (reference sequence). Trimming left V 3 bases short and J 4 bases short, with 13 bases between. The CDR3 nucleotides read TGTGCCTGGAGCGGGGACGGCCCATACAATGAGCAGTTCTTC. The encoded protein is CAWSGDGPYNEQFF.

This clonotype showed up many times. The rearrangement joins TRBV12-3 or TRBV12-4 to TRBJ2-7, with D tentatively TRBD1 (5 bases). CDR3 length: 14 residues. V lost 4 bases and J lost 5, with 15 bases in between. The CDR3 region is CASSSQGLLDEQYF. CDR3 bases: TGTGCCAGCAGTTCCCAGGGCCTTCTGGACGAGCAGTACTTC.

This chain uses TRBV11-2 with TRBJ1-1, with D hard to call. V was trimmed by 0 bases and J by 5 bases, leaving 7 bases between them. CDR1 SGHAT and CDR2 FQNNGV come from the germline V gene. This CDR3 spans 13 amino acids. The CDR3: CASSLERNTEAFF. DNA for the CDR3: TGTGCCAGCAGCTTAGAGAGGAATACTGAAGCTTTCTTT.